This paragraph reports one TCR beta chain. This sample was taken from a study of shared clonotypes between healthy human individuals. Several immunoSEQ 96-well plates shared each subset's DNA, each plate a replicate. The repertoire was sequenced with immunoSEQ multiplex PCR; TCRdb's copy has only in-frame clones and lacks some. The sample shows over a million clones, around 76% of them seen only once. CDR1 and CDR2 from the germline V gene are SGHTA and FQGNSA. The V end was cut by 2 bases, the J end by 8 bases, with 10 bases between. This CDR3 region has 13 residues. The source is a man aged 18 to 29 in good health. The chain links TRBV7-2 to TRBJ1-5; D uncertain. Sequenced input: memory CD4+ T cells sorted from blood. Documented subset: CD45RA-negative fraction. CDR3 sequence (DNA): TGTGCCAGCAGCTTATCTCCGGTCGAGCCCCAGCATTTT. Its translation: CASSLSPVEPQHF. The full variable domain, rest sourced from reference TRBV7-2 and TRBJ1-5, is GAGVSQSPSNKVTEKGKDVELRCDPISGHTALYWYRQSLGQGLEFLIYFQGNSAPDKSGLPSDRFSAERTGGSVSTLTIQRTQQEDSAVYLCASSLSPVEPQHFGDGTRLSIL.